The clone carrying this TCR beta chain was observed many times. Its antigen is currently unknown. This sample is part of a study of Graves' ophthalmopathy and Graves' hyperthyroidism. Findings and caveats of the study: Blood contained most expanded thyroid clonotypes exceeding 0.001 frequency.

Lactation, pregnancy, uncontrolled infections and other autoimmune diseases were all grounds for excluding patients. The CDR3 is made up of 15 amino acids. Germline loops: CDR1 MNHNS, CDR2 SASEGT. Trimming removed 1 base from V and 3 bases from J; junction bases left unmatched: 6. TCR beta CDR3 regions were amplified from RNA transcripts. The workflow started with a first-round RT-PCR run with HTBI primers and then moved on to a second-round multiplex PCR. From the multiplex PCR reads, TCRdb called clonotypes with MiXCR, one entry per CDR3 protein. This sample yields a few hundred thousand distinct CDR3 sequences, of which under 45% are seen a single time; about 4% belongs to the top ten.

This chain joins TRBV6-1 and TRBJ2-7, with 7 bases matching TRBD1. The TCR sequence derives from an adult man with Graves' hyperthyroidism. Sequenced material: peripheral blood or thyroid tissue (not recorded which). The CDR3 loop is CASSEGGTEDYEQYF. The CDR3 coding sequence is TGTGCCAGCAGTGAAGGGGGGACAGAGGACTACGAGCAGTACTTC.